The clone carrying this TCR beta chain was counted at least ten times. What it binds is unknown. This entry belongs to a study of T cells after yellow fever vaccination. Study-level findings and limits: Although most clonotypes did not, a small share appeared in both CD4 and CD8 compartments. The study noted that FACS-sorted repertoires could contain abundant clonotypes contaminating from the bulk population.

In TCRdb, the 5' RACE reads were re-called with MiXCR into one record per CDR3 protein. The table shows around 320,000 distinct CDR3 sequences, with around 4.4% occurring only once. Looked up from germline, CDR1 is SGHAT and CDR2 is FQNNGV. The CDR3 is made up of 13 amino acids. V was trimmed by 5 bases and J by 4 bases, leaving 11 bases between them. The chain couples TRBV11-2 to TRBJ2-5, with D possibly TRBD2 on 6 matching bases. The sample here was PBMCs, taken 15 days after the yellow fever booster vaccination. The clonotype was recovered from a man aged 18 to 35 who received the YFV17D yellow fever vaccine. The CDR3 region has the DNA TGTGCCAGCAGCCCGGCAGCGGGAGAGACCCAGTACTTC. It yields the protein CASSPAAGETQYF.